Following are 2 T cell receptor beta chains from one sample sequenced in a study of cytomegalovirus exposure and HLA in healthy donors. PCR employed 60 Vbeta and 13 Jbeta primers. Repertoires were generated with immunoSEQ multiplex PCR, while TCRdb's copy carries only in-frame clones and drops some. The sample shows under 200,000 clones, around 79% of them seen only once. The sample consisted of PBMCs. The receptors originated from a woman in her twenties or thirties in good health and CMV-seropositive.

The CDR3 sequence: CSVAYTEAFF. In nucleotides, the CDR3 is TGCAGTGTAGCGTACACTGAAGCTTTCTTT. V usage is TRBV20-1 and J usage is TRBJ1-1; D ambiguous. V shed 7 bases and J shed 3 bases, with 6 bases lying between them. Germline values: CDR1 DFQATT, CDR2 SNEGSKA (reference sequence). This CDR3 is 10 amino acids long.

The CDR3 coding sequence is TGTGCCAGCAGCCTCCAACTCGTGGAGAGTAGCACAGATACGCAGTATTTT. It is translated as CASSLQLVESSTDTQYF. The chain couples TRBV11-2 to TRBJ2-3; D remains unclear. Trimming removed 5 bases at V and 0 bases at J, with 18 bases between. From germline, CDR1 is SGHAT and CDR2 FQNNGV. This CDR3 region has 17 residues.